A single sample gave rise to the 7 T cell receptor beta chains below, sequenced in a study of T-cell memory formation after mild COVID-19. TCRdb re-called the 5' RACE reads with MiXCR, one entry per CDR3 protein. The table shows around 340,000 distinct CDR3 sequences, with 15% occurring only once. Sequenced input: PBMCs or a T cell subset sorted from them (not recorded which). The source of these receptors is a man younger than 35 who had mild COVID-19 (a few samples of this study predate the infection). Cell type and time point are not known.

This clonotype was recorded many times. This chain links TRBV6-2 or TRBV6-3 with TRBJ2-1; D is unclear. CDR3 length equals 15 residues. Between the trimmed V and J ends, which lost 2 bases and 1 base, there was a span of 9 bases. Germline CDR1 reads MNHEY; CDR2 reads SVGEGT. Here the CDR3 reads CASSYRLSSYNEQFF. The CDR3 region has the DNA TGTGCCAGCAGTTACAGGTTAAGTTCCTACAATGAGCAGTTCTTC.

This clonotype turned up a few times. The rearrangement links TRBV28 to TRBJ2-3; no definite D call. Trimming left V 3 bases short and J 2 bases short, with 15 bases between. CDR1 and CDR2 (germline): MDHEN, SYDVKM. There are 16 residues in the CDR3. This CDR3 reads CASSLVSGYLTDTQYF. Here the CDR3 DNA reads TGTGCCAGCAGTTTGGTTTCTGGGTACCTCACAGATACGCAGTATTTT.

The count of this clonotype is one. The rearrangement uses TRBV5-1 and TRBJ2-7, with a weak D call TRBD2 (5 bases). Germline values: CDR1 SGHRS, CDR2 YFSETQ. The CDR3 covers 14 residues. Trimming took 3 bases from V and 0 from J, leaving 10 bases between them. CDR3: CASSSEDSSYEQYF. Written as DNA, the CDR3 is TGCGCCAGCAGCTCGGAGGACTCCTCCTACGAGCAGTACTTC.

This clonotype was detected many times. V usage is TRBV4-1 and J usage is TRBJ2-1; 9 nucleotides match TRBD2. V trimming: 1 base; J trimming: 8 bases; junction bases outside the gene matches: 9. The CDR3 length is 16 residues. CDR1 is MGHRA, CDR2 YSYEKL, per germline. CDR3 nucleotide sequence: TGCGCCAGCAGCCAAGTGGTGGCGGGGGGGCCCTATGAGCAGTTCTTC. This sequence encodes CASSQVVAGGPYEQFF.

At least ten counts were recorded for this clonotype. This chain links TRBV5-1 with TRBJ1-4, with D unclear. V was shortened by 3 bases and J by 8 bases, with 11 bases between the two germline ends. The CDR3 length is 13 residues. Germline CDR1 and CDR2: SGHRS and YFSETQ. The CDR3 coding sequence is TGCGCCAGCAGCTCTTCCCCCGGCGAAAAACTGTTTTTT. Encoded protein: CASSSSPGEKLFF.

CDR3 sequence (DNA): TGTGCCAGTAGCCAGGGTCGAGGCTATGGCTACACCTTC. Translation: CASSQGRGYGYTF. The V and J genes are TRBV6-4 and TRBJ1-2; possibly TRBD1 for D (5 bases). Deletions cut 9 bases from V and 4 bases from J, with 15 bases between. The CDR3 runs 13 residues. CDR1 is MRHNA, CDR2 SNTAGT, per germline.

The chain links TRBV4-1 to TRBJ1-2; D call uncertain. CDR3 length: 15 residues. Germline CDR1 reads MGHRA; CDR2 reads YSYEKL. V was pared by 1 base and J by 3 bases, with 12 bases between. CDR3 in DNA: TGCGCCAGCAGCCAAGGGGGAATTAGCTACTATGGCTACACCTTC. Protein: CASSQGGISYYGYTF.